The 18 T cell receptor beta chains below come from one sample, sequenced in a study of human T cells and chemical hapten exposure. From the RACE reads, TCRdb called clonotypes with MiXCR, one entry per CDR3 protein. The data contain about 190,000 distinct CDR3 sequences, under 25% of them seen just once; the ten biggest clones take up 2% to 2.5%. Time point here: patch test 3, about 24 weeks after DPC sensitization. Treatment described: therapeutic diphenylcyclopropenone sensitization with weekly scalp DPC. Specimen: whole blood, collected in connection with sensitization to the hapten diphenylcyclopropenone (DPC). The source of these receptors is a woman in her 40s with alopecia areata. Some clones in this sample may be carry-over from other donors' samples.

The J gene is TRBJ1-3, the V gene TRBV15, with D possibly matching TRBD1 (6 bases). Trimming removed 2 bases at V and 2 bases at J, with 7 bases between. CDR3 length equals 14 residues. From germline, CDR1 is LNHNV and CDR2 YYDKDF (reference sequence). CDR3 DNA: TGTGCCACCAGCAGAACAGGGCCTGGAAACACCATATATTTT. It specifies CATSRTGPGNTIYF.

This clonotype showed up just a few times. This chain's CDR3 is CSEGRVTDTQYF. As DNA, the CDR3 is TGCAGTGAGGGCAGGGTCACAGATACGCAGTATTTT. This chain links TRBV20-1 with TRBJ2-3; D perhaps matches TRBD1 (5 bases). CDR1 is DFQATT and CDR2 is SNEGSKA in the germline V gene (reference sequence). This CDR3 has 12 amino acids. V was pared by 7 bases and J by 2 bases, with 10 bases between.

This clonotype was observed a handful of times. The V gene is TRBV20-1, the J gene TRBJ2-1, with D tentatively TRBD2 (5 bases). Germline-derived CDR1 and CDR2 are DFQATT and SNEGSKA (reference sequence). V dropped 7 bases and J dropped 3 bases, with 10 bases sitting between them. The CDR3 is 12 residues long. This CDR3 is CSGAGGYNEQFF. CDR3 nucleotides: TGCAGTGGGGCGGGCGGCTACAATGAGCAGTTCTTC.

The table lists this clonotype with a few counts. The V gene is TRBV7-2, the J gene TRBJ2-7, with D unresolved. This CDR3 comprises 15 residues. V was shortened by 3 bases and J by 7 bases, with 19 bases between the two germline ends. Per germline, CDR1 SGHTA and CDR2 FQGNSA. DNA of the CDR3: TGTGCCAGCAGCTTTACCGGGCCCCGGCTGGGAGAGCAGTACTTC. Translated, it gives CASSFTGPRLGEQYF. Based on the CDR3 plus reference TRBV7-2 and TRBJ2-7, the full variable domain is GAGVSQSPSNKVTEKGKDVELRCDPISGHTALYWYRQSLGQGLEFLIYFQGNSAPDKSGLPSDRFSAERTGGSVSTLTIQRTQQEDSAVYLCASSFTGPRLGEQYFGPGTRLTVT.

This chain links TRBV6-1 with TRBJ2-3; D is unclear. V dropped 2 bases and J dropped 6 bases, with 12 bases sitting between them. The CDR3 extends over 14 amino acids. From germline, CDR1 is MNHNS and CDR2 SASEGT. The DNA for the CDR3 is TGTGCCAGCAGTGAATTGGCAGTTCGGGATACGCAGTATTTT. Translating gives CASSELAVRDTQYF.

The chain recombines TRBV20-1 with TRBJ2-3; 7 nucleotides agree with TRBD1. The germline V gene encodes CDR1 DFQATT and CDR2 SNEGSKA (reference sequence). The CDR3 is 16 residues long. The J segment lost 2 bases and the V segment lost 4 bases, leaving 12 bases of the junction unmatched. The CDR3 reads CSANLNWGQLTDTQYF. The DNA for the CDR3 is TGCAGTGCTAACTTAAACTGGGGACAGCTCACAGATACGCAGTATTTT.

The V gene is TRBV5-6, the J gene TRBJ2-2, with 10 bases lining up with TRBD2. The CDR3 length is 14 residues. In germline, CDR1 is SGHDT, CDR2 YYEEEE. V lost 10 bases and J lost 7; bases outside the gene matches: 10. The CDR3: CARGSSGSGGELFF. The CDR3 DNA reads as TGTGCCCGCGGGTCTAGCGGGAGTGGCGGGGAGCTGTTTTTT. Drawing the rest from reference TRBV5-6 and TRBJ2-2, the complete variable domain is DAGVTQSPTHLIKTRGQQVTLRCSPKSGHDTVSWYQQALGQGPQFIFQYYEEEERQRGNFPDRFSGHQFPNYSSELNVNALLLGDSALYLCARGSSGSGGELFFGEGSRLTVL.

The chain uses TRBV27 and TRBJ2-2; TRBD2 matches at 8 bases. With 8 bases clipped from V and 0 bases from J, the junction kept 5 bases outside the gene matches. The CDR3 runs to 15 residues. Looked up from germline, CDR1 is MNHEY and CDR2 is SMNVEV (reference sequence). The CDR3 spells CASRPTSANTGELFF. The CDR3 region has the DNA TGTGCCAGCCGTCCGACTAGCGCGAACACCGGGGAGCTGTTTTTT.

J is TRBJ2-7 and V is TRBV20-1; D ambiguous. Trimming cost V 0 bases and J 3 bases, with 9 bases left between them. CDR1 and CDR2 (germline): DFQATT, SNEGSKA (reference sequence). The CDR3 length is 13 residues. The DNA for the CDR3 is TGCAGTGCTAGAGATGGCGGATACTACGAGCAGTACTTC. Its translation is CSARDGGYYEQYF.

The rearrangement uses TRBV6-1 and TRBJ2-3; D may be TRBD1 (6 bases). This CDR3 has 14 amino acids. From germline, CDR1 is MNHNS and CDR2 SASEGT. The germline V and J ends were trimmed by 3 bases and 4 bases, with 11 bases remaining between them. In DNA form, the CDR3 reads TGTGCCAGCAGTGAGGCGAACAGGGCAGATACGCAGTATTTT. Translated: CASSEANRADTQYF.

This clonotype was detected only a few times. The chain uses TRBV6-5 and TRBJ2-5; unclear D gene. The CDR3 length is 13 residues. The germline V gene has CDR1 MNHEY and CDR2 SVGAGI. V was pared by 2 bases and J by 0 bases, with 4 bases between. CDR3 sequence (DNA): TGTGCCAGCAGTTACCCCGACCAAGAGACCCAGTACTTC. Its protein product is CASSYPDQETQYF.

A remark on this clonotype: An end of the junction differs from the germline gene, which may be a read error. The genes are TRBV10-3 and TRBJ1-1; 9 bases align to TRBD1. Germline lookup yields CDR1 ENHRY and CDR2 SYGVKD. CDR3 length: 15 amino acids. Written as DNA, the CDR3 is TGTGCCATCGGTGAATCGGGACAGGGCTACACTGAAGCTTTCTTT. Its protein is CAIGESGQGYTEAFF.

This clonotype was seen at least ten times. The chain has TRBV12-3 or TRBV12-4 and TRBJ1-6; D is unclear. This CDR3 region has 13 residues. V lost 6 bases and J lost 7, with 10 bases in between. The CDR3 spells CASRVTGNSPLHF. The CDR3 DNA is TGTGCCAGCAGGGTCACGGGAAATTCACCCCTCCACTTT.

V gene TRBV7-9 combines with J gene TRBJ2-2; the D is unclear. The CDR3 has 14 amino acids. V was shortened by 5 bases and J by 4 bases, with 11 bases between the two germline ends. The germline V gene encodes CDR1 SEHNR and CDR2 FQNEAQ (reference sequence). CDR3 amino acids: CASSPLPSTGELFF. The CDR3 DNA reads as TGTGCCAGCAGCCCCTTACCATCCACCGGGGAGCTGTTTTTT. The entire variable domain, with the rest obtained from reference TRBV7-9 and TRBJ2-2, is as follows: DTGVSQNPRHKITKRGQNVTFRCDPISEHNRLYWYRQTLGQGPEFLTYFQNEAQLEKSRLLSDRFSAERPKGSFSTLEIQRTEQGDSAMYLCASSPLPSTGELFFGEGSRLTVL.

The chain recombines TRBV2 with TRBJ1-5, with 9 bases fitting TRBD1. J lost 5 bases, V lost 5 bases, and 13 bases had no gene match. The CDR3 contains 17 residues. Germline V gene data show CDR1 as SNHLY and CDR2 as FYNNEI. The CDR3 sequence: CASSPRFTGGSDQPQHF. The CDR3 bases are TGTGCCAGCAGTCCTCGCTTTACAGGGGGCTCTGATCAGCCCCAGCATTTT.

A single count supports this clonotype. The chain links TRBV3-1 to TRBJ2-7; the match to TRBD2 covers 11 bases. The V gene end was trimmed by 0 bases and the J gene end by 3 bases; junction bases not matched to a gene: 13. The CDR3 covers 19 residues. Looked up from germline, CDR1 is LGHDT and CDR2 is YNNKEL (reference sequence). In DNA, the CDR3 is TGTGCCAGCAGCCAAGATCGGGGTAGCGGGAGGGCCTTAATCTACGAGCAGTACTTC. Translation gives CASSQDRGSGRALIYEQYF.

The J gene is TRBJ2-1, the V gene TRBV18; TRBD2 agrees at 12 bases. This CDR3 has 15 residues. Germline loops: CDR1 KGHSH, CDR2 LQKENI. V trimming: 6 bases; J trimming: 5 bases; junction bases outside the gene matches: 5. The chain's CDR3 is CASSRTSGVDNEQFF. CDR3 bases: TGTGCCAGCTCCCGGACTAGCGGGGTCGACAATGAGCAGTTCTTC.

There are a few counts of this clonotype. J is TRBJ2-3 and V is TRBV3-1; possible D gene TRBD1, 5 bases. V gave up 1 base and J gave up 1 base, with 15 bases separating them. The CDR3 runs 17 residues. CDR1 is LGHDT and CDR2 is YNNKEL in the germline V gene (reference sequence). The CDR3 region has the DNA TGTGCCAGCAGCCAAGTAAAGGGGCACGGTGGCACAGATACGCAGTATTTT. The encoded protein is CASSQVKGHGGTDTQYF.